In its sample, the clone carrying this TCR beta chain was seen many times. MiXCR, applied by TCRdb to the 5' RACE reads, yields one record per CDR3 protein. This table has tens of thousands of distinct CDR3 sequences, approximately 22% appearing once. V was clipped by 6 bases and J by 4 bases; unmatched bases: 13. The germline V gene encodes CDR1 SQVTM and CDR2 ANQGSEA. The CDR3 consists of 15 residues. The sorted Tregs were CD4+CD25+CD127-/low cells. V usage is TRBV29-1 and J usage is TRBJ2-7; 9 bases are a match to TRBD2. The specimen sequenced was Tregs sorted from blood. The sequence derives from a female donor with breast cancer. The CDR3 loop reads CSVTLAGVFNYEQYF. CDR3 in DNA: TGCAGCGTGACCTTAGCGGGAGTTTTCAATTACGAGCAGTACTTC.